Each of the 32 T cell receptor beta chains below was sequenced from the same sample in a study of tumor-infiltrating lymphocytes in primary liver carcinoma (dated by TCRdb to the late 2010s). Without any cell sorting, total RNA and DNA were extracted together from around 20-30 mg of bulk tissue using the AllPrep DNA/RNA mini kit. Sequencing was carried out with an Illumina HiSeq 2500. Starting from approximately 500 ng total RNA, TCRbeta-specific cDNA was produced by reverse transcription with a constant-region primer and ProtoScript II reverse transcriptase. TCRbeta libraries were built with three nested multiplex PCR rounds, a slightly modified ARM-PCR procedure. Each of the first two PCR rounds ran for approximately 10 cycles and used multiplex TRBV1-TRBV30 forward primers together with a Cbeta reverse primer. TCRdb reprocessed the public reads (quality trimming at Q25 with fastp, clone calling with MiXCR) and kept in-frame beta chains. Each entry is one CDR3 protein sequence, shown with its most common DNA and genes. The sample table holds roughly 200,000 distinct CDR3 sequences, of which around 85% were seen once. The ten largest clones capture less than 20% of the sample.

The specimen was tumor tissue from primary liver carcinoma. The receptors were gathered from a man in his forties or fifties with primary liver carcinoma and hepatitis B virus infection.

The chain has TRBV12-3 or TRBV12-4 and TRBJ1-2; a weak D match, TRBD1 (5 bases). Trimming removed 2 bases at V and 11 bases at J, with 18 bases between. The CDR3 is 14 residues long. Here the CDR3 reads CASSLSRGKGGYTF. CDR3 DNA sequence: TGTGCCAGCAGTTTATCGCGGGGGAAAGGTGGGTACACCTTC.

This clonotype was observed once. The germline gene is not matched at one end of the junction; a read error may be the cause. V usage is TRBV29-1 and J usage is TRBJ1-1, with D uncertain. The germline gives CDR1 SQVTM, CDR2 ANQGSEA. CDR3 size: 15 residues. CDR3 sequence (DNA): TGCAGCGTTGCCCAGAGATGGGGAATGAACACTGAAGCTTTCTTC. This sequence encodes CSVAQRWGMNTEAFF.

The V gene is TRBV29-1, the J gene TRBJ2-2, with D maybe TRBD2 (5 bases). There are 15 residues in the CDR3. The germline gives CDR1 SQVTM, CDR2 ANQGSEA. Between the trimmed V and J ends, which lost 4 bases and 5 bases, there was a span of 17 bases. The CDR3 DNA follows: TGCAGCGTTGTGGGGAGTATAGGGCGAACCGGGGAGCTGTTTTTT. It specifies CSVVGSIGRTGELFF.

This clonotype was detected ten times or more. V gene TRBV5-1 combines with J gene TRBJ2-7; weak D call: TRBD1 (5 bases). This CDR3 comprises 12 residues. V lost 5 bases and J 2 bases, leaving 8 bases between the germline ends. From germline, CDR1 is SGHRS and CDR2 YFSETQ. The CDR3 here is CASRDTTYEQYF. Here the CDR3 DNA reads TGCGCCAGCAGGGACACTACCTACGAGCAGTACTTC. Filled out from reference TRBV5-1 and TRBJ2-7, the complete variable domain reads KAGVTQTPRYLIKTRGQQVTLSCSPISGHRSVSWYQQTPGQGLQFLFEYFSETQRNKGNFPGRFSGRQFSNSRSEMNVSTLELGDSALYLCASRDTTYEQYFGPGTRLTVT.

On this clonotype itself: Relative to the germline gene, one junction end is altered; a read error may explain this. The chain has TRBV12-3 or TRBV12-4 and TRBJ2-2, with 8 bases fitting TRBD2. The CDR3 has 15 residues. DNA for the CDR3: TGTGCCAGCAGTTTAGTACTGGGGCACGGGGGGGGGCTGTTTTTT. It is translated as CASSLVLGHGGGLFF.

Regarding this clonotype: Germline and junction disagree at one end, which may indicate a read error. The genes are TRBV4-3 and TRBJ2-2; TRBD2 agrees at 14 bases. The CDR3 is 18 residues long. CDR1 LGHNA and CDR2 YSLEER come from the germline V gene. CDR3 protein: CASSQDLTSGRATGELFF. For the CDR3, the DNA is TGTGCCAGCAGCCAAGATCTGACTAGCGGGAGGGCTACCGGGGAGCTGTTTTTT.

A note on this clonotype: The conserved phenylalanine or tryptophan normally closing the CDR3 is absent here, so this likely arose from a read error. The J gene is TRBJ2-3, the V gene TRBV29-1; D unclear. Germline V lookup: CDR1 SQVTM, CDR2 ANQGSEA. The CDR3 length is 16 residues. Trimming left V 6 bases short and J 12 bases short, with 31 bases between. The CDR3 coding sequence is TGCAGCGTCGCTGGAGTGGACGGACGTAGCACAGATATACAGTATCTT. Its translation is CSVAGVDGRSTDIQYL.

Note on this clonotype: The junction departs from the called germline gene at one end, perhaps through a read error. The CDR3 sequence: CAIGESRGTETQYF. CDR3 nucleotide sequence: TGTGCCATCGGTGAGTCGAGGGGTACCGAGACCCAGTATTTC. The chain is built from TRBV10-3 and TRBJ2-5; D tentatively reads TRBD1 or TRBD2 (5 bases each). The germline V gene has CDR1 ENHRY and CDR2 SYGVKD. The CDR3 is 14 residues long.

Comment on this clonotype: An end of the junction differs from the germline gene, which may be a read error. V and J are TRBV11-1 and TRBJ2-1; 9 nucleotides agree with TRBD2. CDR3 length: 13 amino acids. CDR1 SGHAT and CDR2 FQDESV come from the germline V gene (reference sequence). The CDR3 protein is CASRAGGPNERIF. CDR3 sequence (DNA): TGTGCCAGCAGAGCGGGAGGTCCGAATGAGCGGATCTTC.

As concerns this clonotype: An end of the junction does not agree with germline; a read error may underlie this. This chain connects TRBV28 to TRBJ2-5; D tentatively fits TRBD1 or TRBD2 (5 bases each). Germline CDR1 reads MDHEN; CDR2 reads SYDVKM. This CDR3 region has 14 residues. The CDR3 DNA reads as TGTGCCAACAGTCGGGACGTTGAGCAAGAGACCCAGTACTTC. This gives the protein CANSRDVEQETQYF.

The rearrangement links TRBV4-3 to TRBJ2-1; the D is unclear. The J call is in doubt because the DNA end fits TRBJ2-7 better. This CDR3 comprises 12 residues. Per the germline V gene, CDR1 is LGHNA and CDR2 is YSLEER. The DNA for the CDR3 is TGCGCCAGCAATGGCCCCTACAATGAGCAGTACTTC. It translates to CASNGPYNEQYF.

About this clonotype itself: An end of the junction does not agree with germline; a read error may underlie this. The chain recombines TRBV12-3 or TRBV12-4 with TRBJ2-1, with a tentative D call TRBD1 (6 bases). The CDR3 runs to 15 residues. Here the CDR3 reads CTSSLGQGDVNEQFF. As DNA, the CDR3 is TGTACCAGCAGTTTGGGACAAGGAGATGTCAATGAGCAGTTCTTC.

The rearrangement joins TRBV4-2 to TRBJ1-6; maybe TRBD1 (5 bases). This CDR3 has 16 residues. CDR1 is LGHNA, CDR2 YNFKEQ, per germline. The CDR3 reads CDSNQEGSGGDSPLHF. CDR3 DNA sequence: TGTGACAGTAACCAAGAGGGGTCAGGAGGAGATTCACCCCTCCACTTT.

This chain uses TRBV29-1 with TRBJ2-3; 7 bases line up with TRBD1. V trimming: 6 bases; J trimming: 3 bases; junction bases outside the gene matches: 9. The CDR3 extends over 14 amino acids. Looked up from germline, CDR1 is SQVTM and CDR2 is ANQGSEA. The CDR3 is CSVGEGQSTDTQYF. In DNA, the CDR3 is TGCAGCGTCGGCGAGGGACAGAGTACAGATACGCAGTATTTT.

As regards this clonotype: The conserved phenylalanine or tryptophan normally closing the CDR3 is absent here, so this likely arose from a read error. The rearrangement joins TRBV6-1 to TRBJ2-7, with 9 positions matching TRBD2. Germline V lookup: CDR1 MNHNS, CDR2 SASEGT. This CDR3 has 15 residues. This CDR3 is CASSVSTSGSYEQYS. CDR3 nucleotide sequence: TGTGCTAGCAGTGTCTCGACTAGCGGATCCTACGAGCAGTACTCC.

The CDR3 spells CASIGDSHIEAFF. DNA for the CDR3: TGTGCCAGCATAGGGGACAGCCACATTGAAGCTTTCTTT. The V gene is TRBV6-2 or TRBV6-3, the J gene TRBJ1-1, with 7 bases lining up with TRBD1. The CDR3 is 13 amino acids. J gave up 7 bases and V 7 bases, and 9 bases lay outside the gene matches. Germline CDR1 is MNHEY and CDR2 is SVGEGT.

On this clonotype itself: It may be a read error: a sequence one base away is much more abundant. CDR3 region: CASGAQGLNTEASF. DNA of the CDR3: TGCGCCAGCGGGGCACAGGGGCTGAACACTGAAGCTTCCTTT. The gene calls are TRBV5-1 and TRBJ1-1; 7 bases line up with TRBD1. Germline V gene lookup returns CDR1 SGHRS and CDR2 YFSETQ. The CDR3 has 14 amino acids.

DNA of the CDR3: TGTGCCAGCAGCCCGGAGACTAGCGGAATAGCTCAGGATACGCAGTATTTT. This translates into CASSPETSGIAQDTQYF. This chain joins TRBV5-4 and TRBJ2-3, with TRBD2 matching over 9 bases. With V trimmed by 4 bases and J by 6 bases, 15 bases remained unmatched. Germline V CDR1 and CDR2: SGHNT, YYREEE (reference sequence). This CDR3 is built from 17 residues.

Comment on this clonotype: The germline gene is not matched at one end of the junction; a read error may be the cause. The chain combines TRBV6-5 with TRBJ2-1; TRBD2 agrees at 8 bases. Germline CDR1 is MNHEY and CDR2 is SVGAGI. The CDR3 is made up of 15 amino acids. The CDR3 nucleotides read TGTGCCAGCAGTTTGCGGGAGGTCGCCTACAATGAGCAATCCTTC. Translation gives CASSLREVAYNEQSF.

The CDR3 DNA is TGTGCCAGCAGCTTGGGTATAGCTACGGTCAATGAGCAGTACTTC. Its translation: CASSLGIATVNEQYF. This sequence joins TRBV5-5 and TRBJ2-1; D remains unclear. The J call is doubtful: the DNA matches TRBJ2-7 better. Germline V lookup: CDR1 SGHKS, CDR2 YYEKEE (reference sequence). The CDR3 loop spans 15 amino acids.

This chain connects TRBV11-1 to TRBJ2-7; the D is unclear. Trimming took off 7 bases at V and 1 base at J, with 11 bases between the two ends. The CDR3 has 13 residues. Germline V gene lookup returns CDR1 SGHAT and CDR2 FQDESV (reference sequence). The CDR3 DNA follows: TGTGCCAGCAAGTGGAATCGATCCTACGAGCAGTACTTC. The encoded protein is CASKWNRSYEQYF.

Of note for this clonotype: Compared with germline, one end of the junction differs, possibly owing to a read error. The chain links TRBV28 to TRBJ1-6; D call uncertain. Looked up from germline, CDR1 is MDHEN and CDR2 is SYDVKM. The CDR3 loop spans 13 amino acids. The DNA of the CDR3 is TGTGCCAGTTCCCAGGATTCGAATTCTCCCCTCCACTTT. This translates into CASSQDSNSPLHF.

This clonotype appeared once. No conserved phenylalanine or tryptophan ends this CDR3, so it is likely a read error. This rearrangement joins TRBV6-1 to TRBJ2-4, with 8 bases matching TRBD1. Looked up from germline, CDR1 is MNHNS and CDR2 is SASEGT. CDR3 length equals 16 residues. CDR3 protein: CANSATGGFDKNIQYL. CDR3 in DNA: TGTGCCAACAGTGCCACAGGGGGGTTCGACAAAAACATTCAGTACCTC.

Notes on this clonotype: The conserved phenylalanine or tryptophan is not found at the CDR3 terminus, so this likely reflects a read error. CDR3 in DNA: TGTACCAGCACGCACACAGGGGGAAGTTCACCCCTCCACTTA. Amino acid sequence: CTSTHTGGSSPLHL. The chain uses TRBV6-6 and TRBJ1-6, with 8 bases identical to TRBD1. Germline V lookup: CDR1 MNHNY, CDR2 SVGAGI (reference sequence). The CDR3 totals 14 residues.

The gene calls are TRBV29-1 and TRBJ1-1; D may be TRBD1 (5 bases). Trimming removed 5 bases from V and 7 bases from J, with 23 bases in between. In germline, CDR1 is SQVTM, CDR2 ANQGSEA. The CDR3 loop spans 15 amino acids. The CDR3 DNA reads as TGCAGCGTTTCCGCAGGGTGTGGCATGACCATTGAAGCTTTCTTT. Translated, it gives CSVSAGCGMTIEAFF.

This clonotype turned up a few times. The V gene is TRBV7-2, the J gene TRBJ2-1; D remains unclear. This CDR3 is 11 amino acids long. Per germline, CDR1 SGHTA and CDR2 FQGNSA. The V end lost 1 base, the J end lost 7 bases, and 2 bases lay between the germline ends. The CDR3 region has the DNA TGTGCCAGCAGCTTAGTTAATGAGCAGTTCTTC. Translation: CASSLVNEQFF.

As for this clonotype: Germline and junction disagree at one end, which may indicate a read error. The chain uses TRBV28 and TRBJ2-1; D not certain. The CDR3 totals 14 residues. Germline-derived CDR1 and CDR2 are MDHEN and SYDVKM. The CDR3 reads CASMMDLPYNEQFF. CDR3 coding DNA: TGTGCCAGCATGATGGATTTACCCTACAATGAGCAATTCTTC.

On this clonotype: Sequence at one end of the junction differs from germline and may be a read error. The chain joins TRBV11-2 to TRBJ2-3, with D unclear. The CDR3 length is 14 residues. Germline lookup yields CDR1 SGHAT and CDR2 FQNNGV. The chain's CDR3 is CASNPPDRADMQYF. The CDR3 DNA sequence: TGTGCCAGCAACCCCCCGGACCGGGCAGATATGCAGTATTTT.

The chain combines TRBV11-1 with TRBJ2-4, with 8 positions matching TRBD2. After removal of 3 bases from V and 5 bases from J, the junction contained 9 bases not matched to a gene. CDR1 SGHAT and CDR2 FQDESV come from the germline V gene (reference sequence). The CDR3 is made up of 16 amino acids. DNA of the CDR3: TGTGCCAGCAGCTTTCCCGGGACTAGGACCGAAAACATTCAGTACTTC. It specifies CASSFPGTRTENIQYF.

Points on this clonotype: At one of its ends the junction is not consistent with the germline gene, which may arise from a read error. V gene TRBV12-3 or TRBV12-4 combines with J gene TRBJ1-4; D is undetermined. CDR3 length: 13 amino acids. The CDR3 DNA sequence: TGTGCCATCAGTTTATCTGGATTGGAAAAACTGTTTTTT. This encodes CAISLSGLEKLFF.

About this clonotype itself: Germline and junction disagree at one end, which may indicate a read error. The chain carries TRBV11-2 and TRBJ2-1; D not certain. Germline CDR1 and CDR2: SGHAT and FQNNGV. The CDR3 spans 15 residues. The CDR3 region is CARSFSRPFDNEQFF. The CDR3 region has the DNA TGTGCCAGGAGCTTTAGCAGGCCATTCGACAATGAGCAGTTCTTC. Variable domain in full (rest from reference TRBV11-2 and TRBJ2-1): EAGVAQSPRYKIIEKRQSVAFWCNPISGHATLYWYQQILGQGPKLLIQFQNNGVVDDSQLPKDRFSAERLKGVDSTLKIQPAKLEDSAVYLCARSFSRPFDNEQFFGPGTRLTVL.

Turning to this clonotype: One end of the junction varies from germline; a read error may be responsible. The rearrangement joins TRBV7-8 to TRBJ2-7; the D is unclear. The CDR3 extends over 11 amino acids. Germline V gives CDR1 SGHVS, CDR2 FQNEAQ. Here the CDR3 reads CVISLSYEQYF. CDR3 DNA: TGTGTCATCAGCTTATCCTATGAGCAGTACTTC.